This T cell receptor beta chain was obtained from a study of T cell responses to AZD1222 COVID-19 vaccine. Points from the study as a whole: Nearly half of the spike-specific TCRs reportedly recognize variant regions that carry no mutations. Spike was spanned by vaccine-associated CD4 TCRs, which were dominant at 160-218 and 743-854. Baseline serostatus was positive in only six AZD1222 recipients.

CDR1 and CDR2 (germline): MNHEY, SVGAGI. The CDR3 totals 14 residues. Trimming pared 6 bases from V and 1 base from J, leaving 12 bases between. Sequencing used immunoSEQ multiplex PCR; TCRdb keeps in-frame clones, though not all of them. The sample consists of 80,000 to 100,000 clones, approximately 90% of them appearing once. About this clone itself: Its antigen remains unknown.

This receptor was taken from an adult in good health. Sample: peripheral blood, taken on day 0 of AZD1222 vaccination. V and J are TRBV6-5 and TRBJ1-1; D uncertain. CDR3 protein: CASRTRAPNTEAFF. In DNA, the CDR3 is TGTGCCAGCAGAACTAGGGCCCCGAACACTGAAGCTTTCTTT.